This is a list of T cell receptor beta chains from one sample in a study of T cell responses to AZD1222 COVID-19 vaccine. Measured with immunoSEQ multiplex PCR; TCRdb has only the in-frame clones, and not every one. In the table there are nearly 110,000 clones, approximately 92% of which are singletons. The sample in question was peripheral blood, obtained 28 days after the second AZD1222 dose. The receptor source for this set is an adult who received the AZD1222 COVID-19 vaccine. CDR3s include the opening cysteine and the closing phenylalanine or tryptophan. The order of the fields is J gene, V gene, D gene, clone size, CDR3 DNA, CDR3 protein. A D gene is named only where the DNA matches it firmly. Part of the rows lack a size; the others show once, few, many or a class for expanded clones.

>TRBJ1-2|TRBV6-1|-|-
TGTGCCAGCAGTGAAGACCACTATACCGGGACTAACTATGGCTACACCTTC
CASSEDHYTGTNYGYTF
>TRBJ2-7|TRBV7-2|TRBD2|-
TGTGCCAGCAGCTTTTCTCTACGGGAGGCCTACGAGCAGTACTTC
CASSFSLREAYEQYF
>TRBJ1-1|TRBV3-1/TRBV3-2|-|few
TGTGCCAGCAGCCAAGATCACGGCAGGAGGGTAGCTTTCTTT
CASSQDHGRRVAFF
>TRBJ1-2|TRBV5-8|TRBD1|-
TGTGCCAGCAGCCACAGGGGGAGCTACACCTTC
CASSHRGSYTF
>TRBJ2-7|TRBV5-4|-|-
TGTGCCAGCAGCAATGAACTGGCTGCGAAGGGCGAGCAGTACTTC
CASSNELAAKGEQYF
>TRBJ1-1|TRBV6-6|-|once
TGTGCCAGCAGTTACGGGATGCGTGAAGCTTTCTTT
CASSYGMREAFF
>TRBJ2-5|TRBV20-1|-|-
TGCAGTGCTAGTAAGGCTAGCGAGGAGACCCAGTACTTC
CSASKASEETQYF
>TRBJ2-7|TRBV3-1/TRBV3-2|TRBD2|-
TGTGCCAGCAGCCAGGGACTAGCGGAACCGGCGGGGGAGCAGTACTTC
CASSQGLAEPAGEQYF
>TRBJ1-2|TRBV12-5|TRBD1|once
TGTGCTAGTGGTACCCTGACAGGGGGATCGGATGGCTACACCTTC
CASGTLTGGSDGYTF
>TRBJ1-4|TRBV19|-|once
TGTGCCAGTAGTATTGGACAGCTAAATGAAAAACTGTTTTTT
CASSIGQLNEKLFF
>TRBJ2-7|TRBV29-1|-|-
TGCAGCGTTGTAGGGGCGGACCACTACGAGCAGTACTTC
CSVVGADHYEQYF
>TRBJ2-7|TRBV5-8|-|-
TGTGCCAGCAGCTCTCACTACGAGCAGTACTTC
CASSSHYEQYF